This T cell receptor (beta chain) is drawn from a study of cytomegalovirus exposure and HLA in healthy donors. Remarks on this clone: What it binds is unknown.

CDR1 and CDR2 (germline): SSHAT, FNYEAQ (reference sequence). The CDR3 sequence is 15 residues long. V lost 1 base, J lost 3 bases, and 1 base stayed unmatched. The PCR was carried out with 60 Vbeta primers and 13 Jbeta primers. Clones were sequenced by immunoSEQ multiplex PCR, and TCRdb holds only the in-frame ones, with some missing. The repertoire holds 75,000 to 80,000 clones, with around 84% as singletons. Broader study findings: Over 150 TCR beta chains were listed as cytomegalovirus-associated. An assumption of roughly uniform sequencing depth across donors underlay the presence/absence analyses. Per a prior analysis, the majority of TCR beta V segments were productive roughly 90% or roughly 30% of the time. In a later analysis, a missense DCLRE1C variant was linked to TCR beta V- and J-gene trimming.

Source material: PBMCs. The receptor's source is a woman aged 40 to 50 in good health and CMV-seropositive. The gene calls are TRBV7-7 and TRBJ2-5; 11 bases match TRBD2. In nucleotides, the CDR3 is TGTGCCAGCAGCTTAGGACTAGCGGGGAAAGAGACCCAGTACTTC. Amino acids: CASSLGLAGKETQYF.